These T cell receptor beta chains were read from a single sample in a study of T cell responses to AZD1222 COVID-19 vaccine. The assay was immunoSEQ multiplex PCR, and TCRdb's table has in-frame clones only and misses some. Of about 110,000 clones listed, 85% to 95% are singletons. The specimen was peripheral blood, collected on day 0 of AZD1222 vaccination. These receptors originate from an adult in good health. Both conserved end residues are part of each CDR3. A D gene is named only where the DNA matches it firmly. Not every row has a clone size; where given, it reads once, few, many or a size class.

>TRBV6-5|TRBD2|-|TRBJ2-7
TGTGCCAGCAGTCATCGCGGGGGGCCCTACGAGCAGTACTTC
CASSHRGGPYEQYF
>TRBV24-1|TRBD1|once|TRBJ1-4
TGTGCCACCAGTGAGGGACAGAGTTCTAATGAAAAACTGTTTTTT
CATSEGQSSNEKLFF
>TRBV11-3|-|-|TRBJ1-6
TGTGCCAGCAGCTTAACAGGGAACTCCTATAATTCACCCCTCCACTTT
CASSLTGNSYNSPLHF
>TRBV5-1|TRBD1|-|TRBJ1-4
TGCGCCAGCAGCCCGAATACAGGGGGCAGAGGTAATGAAAAACTGTTTTTT
CASSPNTGGRGNEKLFF
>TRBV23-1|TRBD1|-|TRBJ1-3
TGCGCCAGCAGTCAATACGACAGGGACCCCGGAAACACCATATATTTT
CASSQYDRDPGNTIYF
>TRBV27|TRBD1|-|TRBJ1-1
TGTGCCAGCAAGGGACAGGGAGGGTCTGAAGCTTTCTTT
CASKGQGGSEAFF
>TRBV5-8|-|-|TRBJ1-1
TGTGCCAGCAGCCGTGGGGGGACTGAAGCTTTCTTT
CASSRGGTEAFF
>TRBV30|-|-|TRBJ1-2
TGTGCCTGGAGTGTATGGGACAACCACTATGGCTACACCTTC
CAWSVWDNHYGYTF
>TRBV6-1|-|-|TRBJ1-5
TGTGCCAGCAGTGAACTACGGCGAGACTTTAGCAATCAGCCCCAGCATTTT
CASSELRRDFSNQPQHF
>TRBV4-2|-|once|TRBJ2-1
TGTGCCAGCAGCCAGCCCCCTAATGAGCAGTTCTTC
CASSQPPNEQFF
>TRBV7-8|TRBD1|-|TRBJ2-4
TGTGCCAGCGCATTATTGGGGACAGACGTTCAGTACTTC
CASALLGTDVQYF
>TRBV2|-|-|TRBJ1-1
TGTGCCAGCAGTGAGCTGGGATTCACTGAAGCTTTCTTT
CASSELGFTEAFF
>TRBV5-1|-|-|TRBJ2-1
TGCGCCAGCAGCGTGGATTACAATGAGCAGTTCTTC
CASSVDYNEQFF